These T cell receptor beta chains were read from a single sample in a study of T cell changes during pregnancy in multiple sclerosis. Profiled with immunoSEQ multiplex PCR; TCRdb holds only in-frame clones, not every one. The sample carries 55,000 to 95,000 clones, roughly nine tenths recorded once. This sample comprised peripheral blood, obtained in the second trimester of pregnancy. The source of these receptors is a female donor in good health, enrolled as a control in a pregnancy study. Each CDR3 is given with its conserved first and last residue. D genes are given only for firm matches. Where a row states a size, it is once, few, many or the class of an expanded clone; other rows omit it.

J gene: TRBJ2-1; D gene: -; V gene: TRBV6-1; clone size: -; CDR3 DNA: TGTGCCAACGTTCAGGGAAATGAGCAGTTCTTC; CDR3 protein: CANVQGNEQFF
J gene: TRBJ2-5; D gene: TRBD1; V gene: TRBV7-7; clone size: once; CDR3 DNA: TGTGCTAGCAGCCACGGGACAGGGCGCCAAGAGACCCAGTACTTC; CDR3 protein: CASSHGTGRQETQYF
J gene: TRBJ2-7; D gene: TRBD1; V gene: TRBV5-1; clone size: -; CDR3 DNA: TGCGCCAGCAGCAGTTCAGGACAGGCCTACGAGCAGTACTTC; CDR3 protein: CASSSSGQAYEQYF
J gene: TRBJ1-3; D gene: -; V gene: TRBV30; clone size: once; CDR3 DNA: TGTGCCTGGATGTCCGGCTCTGGAAACACCATATATTTT; CDR3 protein: CAWMSGSGNTIYF
J gene: TRBJ2-7; D gene: -; V gene: TRBV14; clone size: -; CDR3 DNA: TGTGCCAGCAGCCACAGGGGCTCATCCTACGAGCAGTACTTC; CDR3 protein: CASSHRGSSYEQYF
J gene: TRBJ2-1; D gene: TRBD2; V gene: TRBV9; clone size: -; CDR3 DNA: TGTGCCAGCAGCGGAAGCGGGAGCTCCTACAATGAGCAGTTCTTC; CDR3 protein: CASSGSGSSYNEQFF
J gene: TRBJ1-2; D gene: -; V gene: TRBV29-1; clone size: -; CDR3 DNA: TGCAGCGACCGAGGGCAGGGAGGTGGCTACACCTTC; CDR3 protein: CSDRGQGGGYTF
J gene: TRBJ1-2; D gene: -; V gene: TRBV7-8; clone size: -; CDR3 DNA: TGTGCCAGCACCGCAGGGGACCCCTATGGCTACACCTTC; CDR3 protein: CASTAGDPYGYTF
J gene: TRBJ2-5; D gene: -; V gene: TRBV7-8; clone size: -; CDR3 DNA: TGTGCCAGCAGCTTAGCGCAGTTTAAGACCCAGTACTTC; CDR3 protein: CASSLAQFKTQYF
J gene: TRBJ1-5; D gene: -; V gene: TRBV30; clone size: once; CDR3 DNA: TGTGCCTGGAACCCAGGGGCTAATCAGCCCCAGCATTTT; CDR3 protein: CAWNPGANQPQHF
J gene: TRBJ2-5; D gene: -; V gene: TRBV6-1; clone size: many; CDR3 DNA: TGTGCCAGCAGTATAGGCACAGGAAGTGGGACCCAGTACTTC; CDR3 protein: CASSIGTGSGTQYF
J gene: TRBJ2-1; D gene: -; V gene: TRBV27; clone size: once; CDR3 DNA: TGTGCCGTCCGGGACATTTTCTATGAGCAGTTCTTC; CDR3 protein: CAVRDIFYEQFF
J gene: TRBJ2-1; D gene: TRBD2; V gene: TRBV14; clone size: -; CDR3 DNA: TGTGCCAGCAGCCAAATCGGGGGGGGCCAGGATGAGCAGTTCTTC; CDR3 protein: CASSQIGGGQDEQFF
J gene: TRBJ1-6; D gene: TRBD1; V gene: TRBV4-2; clone size: -; CDR3 DNA: TGTGCCAGCAGCCAAGAGGGGAAGCAACAGGGGGCCAGTTCACCCCTCCACTTT; CDR3 protein: CASSQEGKQQGASSPLHF
J gene: TRBJ1-5; D gene: TRBD1; V gene: TRBV6-6; clone size: -; CDR3 DNA: TGTGCCAGCATTCGGGGACAGGATCAGCCCCAGCATTTT; CDR3 protein: CASIRGQDQPQHF
J gene: TRBJ2-3; D gene: TRBD2; V gene: TRBV7-9; clone size: -; CDR3 DNA: TGTGCCAGCAGCCCTAGCGGGGGGGCCGGGGATACGCAGTATTTT; CDR3 protein: CASSPSGGAGDTQYF
J gene: TRBJ1-2; D gene: TRBD1; V gene: TRBV27; clone size: -; CDR3 DNA: TGTGCCAGCAGTTTAAGTCCAGGGGGTAGTGGCTACACCTTC; CDR3 protein: CASSLSPGGSGYTF
J gene: TRBJ1-4; D gene: -; V gene: TRBV19; clone size: -; CDR3 DNA: TGTGCCAGTAGTAGGACTTCGGATGAAAAACTGTTTTTT; CDR3 protein: CASSRTSDEKLFF
J gene: TRBJ1-6; D gene: -; V gene: TRBV6-5; clone size: -; CDR3 DNA: TGTGCCAGCAGTTACCGAGGAAGCTCCTATAATTCACCCCTCCACTTT; CDR3 protein: CASSYRGSSYNSPLHF
J gene: TRBJ2-6; D gene: -; V gene: TRBV21-1; clone size: once; CDR3 DNA: TGTGCCAGCAGCTCGTGGGGAGGAGGACAAGGACGCTCTGGGGCCAACGTCCTGACTTTC; CDR3 protein: CASSSWGGGQGRSGANVLTF
J gene: TRBJ2-1; D gene: -; V gene: TRBV25-1; clone size: -; CDR3 DNA: TGTGCCAGCAGTGTATCGCTTGGAGCCGGTGAGCAGTTCTTC; CDR3 protein: CASSVSLGAGEQFF
J gene: TRBJ2-1; D gene: -; V gene: TRBV7-6; clone size: -; CDR3 DNA: TGTGCCAGCAGCTCAGGGGGGAATGACAATGAGCAGTTCTTC; CDR3 protein: CASSSGGNDNEQFF
J gene: TRBJ1-2; D gene: -; V gene: TRBV7-2; clone size: -; CDR3 DNA: TGTGCCAGCTTAGAAAAACAGGGTACCGGCTATGGCTACACCTTC; CDR3 protein: CASLEKQGTGYGYTF
J gene: TRBJ1-4; D gene: -; V gene: TRBV28; clone size: -; CDR3 DNA: TGTGCCAGCGGAGATACCGGGACACCAAATGAAAAACTGTTTTTT; CDR3 protein: CASGDTGTPNEKLFF
J gene: TRBJ2-7; D gene: TRBD2; V gene: TRBV5-1; clone size: -; CDR3 DNA: TGCGCCAGCAGCTTGGTAGCGGGGGGGCCTCCCGAGCAGTACTTC; CDR3 protein: CASSLVAGGPPEQYF
J gene: TRBJ1-6; D gene: -; V gene: TRBV30; clone size: -; CDR3 DNA: TGTGCCGCCTACCTCGGGGGTTCACCCCTCCACTTT; CDR3 protein: CAAYLGGSPLHF
J gene: TRBJ2-7; D gene: TRBD1; V gene: TRBV25-1; clone size: once; CDR3 DNA: TGTGCCAGCAGTGAGTCCGGGACAGGGGCCTACGAGCAGTACTTC; CDR3 protein: CASSESGTGAYEQYF
J gene: TRBJ2-1; D gene: -; V gene: TRBV18; clone size: -; CDR3 DNA: TGTGCCAGCTCACCACTCAGATACAATGAGCAGTTCTTC; CDR3 protein: CASSPLRYNEQFF
J gene: TRBJ1-1; D gene: TRBD1; V gene: TRBV29-1; clone size: -; CDR3 DNA: TGCAGCGCCGCCGGGACAGGGTTGTTGGCGGGCGCTTTCTTT; CDR3 protein: CSAAGTGLLAGAFF
J gene: TRBJ2-5; D gene: -; V gene: TRBV11-1; clone size: -; CDR3 DNA: TGTGCCAGCAGCCCGCATGGTGGGGGCGTCGGGCTTAGGACCCAGTACTTC; CDR3 protein: CASSPHGGGVGLRTQYF
J gene: TRBJ1-2; D gene: -; V gene: TRBV6-5; clone size: -; CDR3 DNA: TGTGCCACTCGTAGGACAGCCCCCTGGGGCTACACCTTC; CDR3 protein: CATRRTAPWGYTF
J gene: TRBJ1-1; D gene: -; V gene: TRBV2; clone size: -; CDR3 DNA: TGTGCCAGCAGTGACGATAGAGCGGGGGAAGCTTTCTTT; CDR3 protein: CASSDDRAGEAFF
J gene: TRBJ2-1; D gene: -; V gene: TRBV27; clone size: -; CDR3 DNA: TGTGCCAGCAGTTTAGAGAGCGCCTCCTACAATGAGCAGTTCTTC; CDR3 protein: CASSLESASYNEQFF
J gene: TRBJ2-7; D gene: TRBD2; V gene: TRBV29-1; clone size: -; CDR3 DNA: TGCAGCGTTAGCGGGGGGGCCTGGGAGCAGTACTTC; CDR3 protein: CSVSGGAWEQYF
J gene: TRBJ1-5; D gene: -; V gene: TRBV5-1; clone size: -; CDR3 DNA: TGCGCCAGCAGCTTGTGGACAGATCAGCCCCAGCATTTT; CDR3 protein: CASSLWTDQPQHF
J gene: TRBJ2-1; D gene: TRBD2; V gene: TRBV27; clone size: -; CDR3 DNA: TGTGCCAGCAGTTCTTGGAGCGGGGTTAGCTATGAGCAGTTCTTC; CDR3 protein: CASSSWSGVSYEQFF
J gene: TRBJ2-6; D gene: TRBD1; V gene: TRBV11-2; clone size: -; CDR3 DNA: TGTGCCAGCACACCGAGGGGGCAGGGGCTCGTGGCCAACGTCCTGACTTTC; CDR3 protein: CASTPRGQGLVANVLTF
J gene: TRBJ1-5; D gene: TRBD1; V gene: TRBV27; clone size: once; CDR3 DNA: TGTGCCAGCAGTTCGGGACAGGGAAACCGTCAGCCCCAGCATTTT; CDR3 protein: CASSSGQGNRQPQHF
J gene: TRBJ2-2; D gene: TRBD1; V gene: TRBV28; clone size: -; CDR3 DNA: TGTGCCAGCAGTTCGCCGGGACAGGGGAAGAAGGGGGAGCTGTTTTTT; CDR3 protein: CASSSPGQGKKGELFF
J gene: TRBJ1-2; D gene: -; V gene: TRBV5-8; clone size: -; CDR3 DNA: TGTGCCAGCAGCTTGGGACAGCTGGGCTACACCTTC; CDR3 protein: CASSLGQLGYTF